This T cell receptor (beta chain) was sequenced during a study of patients and donors after allogeneic stem cell transplantation. Losses at the gene ends were 0 bases for V and 10 bases for J; bases not matched to a gene: 3. The germline gives CDR1 SGHVS, CDR2 FNYEAQ. The CDR3 is 13 residues long. TCRdb re-called the RT-PCR reads through MiXCR, storing one row per CDR3 protein. The table includes fewer than 60,000 distinct CDR3 sequences, about an eighth detected once. This clonotype was sampled from a human donor who was either an allogeneic HSCT recipient or a stem cell or donor lymphocyte infusion donor (not recorded which). It is not recorded whose cells these are; they may come from a transplant donor. The sequencing input was blood, either unsorted or a sorted T cell fraction (not recorded which). This chain links TRBV7-6 with TRBJ2-1; 7 bases agree with TRBD2. The CDR3 region has the DNA TGTGCCAGCAGCTTAGCGGCTAGCGGAGAGCAGTTCTTC. Its translation is CASSLAASGEQFF.